The 26 T cell receptor beta chains below were found in one sample sequenced in a study of lung T cells in sarcoidosis with Löfgren's syndrome. TCRdb reprocessed the reads with MiXCR, giving one entry per CDR3 protein. The table lists 1,100 or so distinct CDR3 sequences, 29% of them singletons. The sample was CD4+ T cells from PBMCs. All receptors come from a human donor with sarcoidosis (Löfgren's syndrome or another form), or a control subject (not recorded which).

This clonotype counts as medium-sized. The chain couples TRBV28 to TRBJ2-5; D unclear. Germline loops: CDR1 MDHEN, CDR2 SYDVKM. The CDR3 totals 13 residues. The ends were cut back, 2 bases at V and 0 bases at J, with 4 bases in the middle. The CDR3 protein is CASSLTNQETQYF. The CDR3 region has the DNA TGTGCCAGCAGTTTAACGAACCAAGAGACCCAGTACTTC.

As to this clonotype: One junction end does not reproduce the germline sequence, and a read error may be involved. This chain connects TRBV20-1 to TRBJ2-3; tentative D call: TRBD2 (5 bases). The germline CDR1 and CDR2 sequences are DFQATT and SNEGSKA (reference sequence). The CDR3 loop spans 16 amino acids. The CDR3 loop is CGARDLERSSTDTQYF. The CDR3 region has the DNA TGCGGTGCTAGAGATCTAGAGCGGTCAAGCACAGATACGCAGTATTTT.

This clonotype qualifies as medium-sized. The J gene is TRBJ2-1, the V gene TRBV20-1; 11 nucleotides align to TRBD2. This CDR3 is built from 15 residues. Germline V lookup: CDR1 DFQATT, CDR2 SNEGSKA (reference sequence). J lost 6 bases, V lost 5 bases, and 9 bases had no gene match. The DNA of the CDR3 is TGCAGTGCTTCCTTTACTAGCGGGGGTACCAATGAGCAGTTCTTC. Translation gives CSASFTSGGTNEQFF.

By sample fraction, this clonotype is medium-sized. The CDR3 region is CSVSRGSYEQYF. DNA of the CDR3: TGCAGCGTTTCCAGAGGCTCCTACGAGCAGTACTTC. V and J are TRBV29-1 and TRBJ2-7; no firm D call. The CDR3 totals 12 residues. The ends were cut back, 5 bases at V and 0 bases at J, with 8 bases in the middle. CDR1 and CDR2 from the germline V gene are SQVTM and ANQGSEA.

This clonotype is labeled as medium-sized. The chain uses TRBV5-1 and TRBJ2-5; TRBD2 matches 9 bases. Germline values: CDR1 SGHRS, CDR2 YFSETQ. The length of the CDR3 is 15 residues. V trimming: 3 bases; J trimming: 2 bases; junction bases outside the gene matches: 5. The CDR3 region is CASSYTRGGQETQYF. The CDR3 DNA is TGCGCCAGCAGCTATACGCGGGGGGGGCAAGAGACCCAGTACTTC.

This clonotype counts as medium-sized (0.01 to 0.1%). V usage is TRBV20-1 and J usage is TRBJ1-6, with D unclear. Trimming shortened V by 7 bases and J by 6 bases, and 13 bases separated the two germline ends. Germline values: CDR1 DFQATT, CDR2 SNEGSKA (reference sequence). This CDR3 is built from 13 residues. CDR3 amino acids: CSGLAIANSPLHF. CDR3 coding DNA: TGCAGTGGGCTAGCGATAGCTAATTCACCCCTCCACTTT.

This clonotype is labeled as large. The DNA for the CDR3 is TGTGCCATCAGTGAGTCCAGCGGGGGCGTTACGCAGTATTTT. Translation: CAISESSGGVTQYF. This chain connects TRBV10-3 to TRBJ2-3; 8 positions match TRBD2. Germline V gene sequence: CDR1 ENHRY, CDR2 SYGVKD. The junction had 4 bases not matched to a gene; V was cut back by 0 bases and J by 8 bases. The length of the CDR3 is 14 residues.

Concerning this clonotype itself: It is likely a read error, because the conserved phenylalanine at the end of the CDR3 is missing. The chain links TRBV7-9 to TRBJ2-1; 7 bases fit TRBD2. Germline values: CDR1 SEHNR, CDR2 FQNEAQ (reference sequence). This CDR3 has 15 amino acids. CDR3 nucleotides: TGTGCCAGCGGCTTACACGGGGGGTCCTACAATGAGCAGTTCTTA. It yields the protein CASGLHGGSYNEQFL.

By share, this clonotype counts as medium-sized. Here the CDR3 reads CASSSRSQHTDTQYF. As DNA, the CDR3 is TGTGCCAGCAGTTCTAGATCCCAACACACAGATACGCAGTATTTT. The rearrangement joins TRBV28 to TRBJ2-3; D gene unclear. Trimming took off 4 bases at V and 2 bases at J, with 13 bases between the two ends. Germline CDR1 MDHEN, CDR2 SYDVKM. The CDR3 extends over 15 amino acids.

This clonotype is large within its sample. The rearrangement links TRBV14 to TRBJ1-5; D gene unclear. Trimming took off 1 base at V and 0 bases at J, with 13 bases between the two ends. This CDR3 has 17 amino acids. CDR1 is SGHDN, CDR2 FVKESK, per germline. The DNA of the CDR3 is TGTGCCAGCAGCCAAGTCAAGGCACTTTATAGCAATCAGCCCCAGCATTTT. The encoded protein is CASSQVKALYSNQPQHF.

Turning to this clonotype: Since a much larger clone is just one base distant, this may be a read error. The rearrangement links TRBV5-6 to TRBJ2-1; 9 bases are a match to TRBD2. The trim removed 4 bases at V and 6 bases at J, leaving 8 bases unmatched. The CDR3 spans 15 residues. Per the germline V gene, CDR1 is SGHDT and CDR2 is YYEEEE. This CDR3 is CASSPLAGFINEQFF. CDR3 coding DNA: TGTGCCAGCAGCCCCCTAGCGGGGTTCATCAATGAGCAGTTCTTC.

This clonotype was seen ten or more times. This chain links TRBV6-1 with TRBJ2-7, with D perhaps TRBD1 (6 bases). Trimming shortened V by 6 bases and J by 2 bases, and 20 bases separated the two germline ends. Germline CDR1 reads MNHNS; CDR2 reads SASEGT. This CDR3 is built from 16 residues. This CDR3 reads CASRTDSPSWAYEQYF. DNA of the CDR3: TGTGCCAGCAGAACGGACAGCCCTAGCTGGGCCTACGAGCAGTACTTC.

By share, this clonotype ranks as medium-sized. The J gene is TRBJ1-2, the V gene TRBV12-3 or TRBV12-4, with TRBD1 as a possible D gene (6 bases). CDR3 length equals 13 residues. The germline V and J ends were trimmed by 7 bases and 4 bases, with 13 bases remaining between them. The CDR3 here is CASTLGQFYGYTF. CDR3 nucleotides: TGTGCCAGCACCCTCGGACAGTTCTATGGCTACACCTTC.

This clonotype is termed medium-sized. This sequence joins TRBV12-3 or TRBV12-4 and TRBJ1-3; no clear D gene. Trimming cost V 8 bases and J 2 bases, with 10 bases left between them. The CDR3 spans 13 residues. The CDR3 loop is CASGDDAGNTIYF. CDR3 DNA sequence: TGTGCCAGCGGAGACGACGCTGGAAACACCATATATTTT.

In its sample, this clonotype ranks as large. This chain joins TRBV20-1 and TRBJ2-3, with no clear D. Trimming left V 0 bases short and J 0 bases short, with 13 bases between. Germline CDR1 is DFQATT and CDR2 is SNEGSKA (reference sequence). CDR3 size: 16 residues. This CDR3 is CSARDRTVSSTDTQYF. CDR3 DNA sequence: TGCAGTGCTAGAGATCGAACGGTATCTAGCACAGATACGCAGTATTTT.

On this clonotype: Germline and junction disagree at one end, which may indicate a read error. V is TRBV9 and J is TRBJ2-1; TRBD2 matches 11 bases. This CDR3 has 15 amino acids. Germline V gives CDR1 SGDLS, CDR2 YYNGEE. The CDR3 DNA sequence: TGTGCCAGCAGCGTAGCCGGGACTAGCGGTGTTGGGCAGCTCTTC. This encodes CASSVAGTSGVGQLF.

By sample share, this clonotype is large. The rearrangement uses TRBV9 and TRBJ2-1, with 7 bases fitting TRBD1. Germline V gene sequence: CDR1 SGDLS, CDR2 YYNGEE. The CDR3 runs to 16 residues. V was clipped by 4 bases and J by 5 bases; unmatched bases: 12. The DNA for the CDR3 is TGTGCCAGCAGCCCTAGGGAAGACAGGGTGAACAATGAGCAGTTCTTC. This sequence encodes CASSPREDRVNNEQFF. The entire variable domain, with the rest obtained from reference TRBV9 and TRBJ2-1, is as follows: DSGVTQTPKHLITATGQRVTLRCSPRSGDLSVYWYQQSLDQGLQFLIQYYNGEERAKGNILERFSAQQFPDLHSELNLSSLELGDSALYFCASSPREDRVNNEQFFGPGTRLTVL.

Sample share makes this clonotype large (0.1 to 1%). This sequence joins TRBV10-3 and TRBJ2-1; D perhaps matches TRBD1 (6 bases). The CDR3 runs to 13 residues. Per germline, CDR1 ENHRY and CDR2 SYGVKD. The V gene lost 9 bases and the J gene lost 7 bases, with 16 bases spanning the gap. The CDR3 DNA follows: TGTGCCATTAGGGGTGGGCAGGGGAATGAGCAGTTCTTC. Translation: CAIRGGQGNEQFF.

A word on this clonotype: The conserved closing phenylalanine or tryptophan is absent in this CDR3, likely reflecting a read error. This sequence joins TRBV5-1 and TRBJ1-1; 8 bases fit TRBD1. Losses at the gene ends were 4 bases for V and 4 bases for J; bases not matched to a gene: 9. Germline V CDR1 and CDR2: SGHRS, YFSETQ. CDR3 length equals 15 residues. The chain's CDR3 is CASSISTGDSTEAFL. Here the CDR3 DNA reads TGCGCCAGCAGCATTTCGACAGGGGATAGCACTGAAGCTTTCCTT.

This clonotype is medium-sized within its sample. The chain has TRBV28 and TRBJ2-5; 8 bases match TRBD2. Germline V gene sequence: CDR1 MDHEN, CDR2 SYDVKM. V shed 4 bases, J shed 5 bases, and the junction held 9 bases outside the gene matches. This CDR3 has 15 amino acids. CDR3 sequence: CASSSGGGRVETQYF. CDR3 nucleotides: TGTGCCAGCAGTTCCGGGGGGGGGCGCGTTGAGACCCAGTACTTC.

This clonotype ranks as large. The rearrangement joins TRBV3-1 to TRBJ1-2; D call uncertain. The germline gives CDR1 LGHDT, CDR2 YNNKEL (reference sequence). The germline V and J ends were trimmed by 1 base and 6 bases, with 9 bases remaining between them. There are 13 residues in the CDR3. The CDR3 DNA sequence: TGTGCCAGCAGCCAAGGGCATCAACATGGCTACACCTTC. It yields the protein CASSQGHQHGYTF.

This clonotype is deemed medium-sized. The V gene is TRBV5-1, the J gene TRBJ1-6; 8 bases agree with TRBD1. Germline assignment: CDR1 SGHRS and CDR2 YFSETQ. V dropped 1 base and J dropped 7; count of bases not matched to a gene: 1. This CDR3 is built from 14 residues. The CDR3 DNA reads TGCGCCAGCAGCTTGACAGGGGGAAATTCACCCCTCCACTTT. This translates into CASSLTGGNSPLHF.

The chain links TRBV6-1 to TRBJ2-5, with D tentatively TRBD1 or TRBD2 (5 bases each). CDR1 is MNHNS, CDR2 SASEGT, per germline. This CDR3 is 15 amino acids long. Trimming removed 8 bases from V and 7 bases from J, with 23 bases in between. The CDR3 region has the DNA TGTGCCAGCGGAAGGTCCGGGGTTAATAGGGGGACCCAGTACTTC. Amino acids: CASGRSGVNRGTQYF.

By proportion, this clonotype is large (0.1 to 1%). This chain uses TRBV7-2 with TRBJ1-2; D remains unclear. CDR1 and CDR2 (germline): SGHTA, FQGNSA. The germline V and J ends were trimmed by 1 base and 1 base, with 1 base remaining between them. This CDR3 region has 12 residues. The CDR3 protein is CASSLDNYGYTF. CDR3 nucleotides: TGTGCCAGCAGCTTAGATAACTATGGCTACACCTTC. Based on the CDR3 plus reference TRBV7-2 and TRBJ1-2, the full variable domain is GAGVSQSPSNKVTEKGKDVELRCDPISGHTALYWYRQSLGQGLEFLIYFQGNSAPDKSGLPSDRFSAERTGGSVSTLTIQRTQQEDSAVYLCASSLDNYGYTFGSGTRLTVV.

In its sample, this clonotype is medium-sized (0.01 to 0.1%). The chain couples TRBV7-6 to TRBJ2-5; no firm D call. The V gene lost 1 base and the J gene lost 2 bases, with 5 bases spanning the gap. Per the germline V gene, CDR1 is SGHVS and CDR2 is FNYEAQ. CDR3 length: 13 residues. CDR3 bases: TGTGCCAGCAGCTTAGTGGGGCAAGAGACCCAGTACTTC. Encoded protein: CASSLVGQETQYF.

This clonotype qualifies as large. This rearrangement joins TRBV6-1 to TRBJ1-6; the D gene is possibly TRBD1 (6 bases). V lost 6 bases to trimming and J lost 5 bases, with 17 bases between them. From germline, CDR1 is MNHNS and CDR2 SASEGT. CDR3 length: 16 residues. This CDR3 reads CASSPYRDLNNSPLHF. CDR3 nucleotide sequence: TGTGCCAGCAGCCCCTACAGGGATTTAAATAATTCACCCCTCCACTTT.